This is a list of T cell receptor beta chains from one sample in a study of blood T cell repertoires in COVID-19. Generated by immunoSEQ multiplex PCR, the TCRdb table keeps only in-frame clones and is missing some. The table records some 200,000 clones, 75% to 90% of them present only once. The specimen sequenced was PBMCs or T cells enriched from blood (not recorded which). These receptors originate from a woman aged 30 to 39 who had recovered from COVID-19. Each CDR3 is given with its conserved first and last residue. A D gene is named only where the DNA matches it firmly. The size of a clone is reported for some rows only, either as once, few or many, or as a class for expanded clones.

clone size: NA
D gene: NA
J gene: TRBJ2-7
V gene: TRBV7-6
CDR3 DNA: TGTGCCAGCAGCTCCATAACTGGAGACGAGCAGTACTTC
CDR3 protein: CASSSITGDEQYF

clone size: NA
D gene: NA
J gene: TRBJ2-1
V gene: TRBV3-1/TRBV3-2
CDR3 DNA: TGTGCCAGCTCCCCCCCAGGGCAATACAATGAGCAGTTCTTC
CDR3 protein: CASSPPGQYNEQFF

clone size: NA
D gene: TRBD1
J gene: TRBJ1-2
V gene: TRBV7-2
CDR3 DNA: TGTGCCAGCAGCTTAGTCGGAGTTGGGACAGGGTCCTATGGCTACACCTTC
CDR3 protein: CASSLVGVGTGSYGYTF

clone size: NA
D gene: TRBD2
J gene: TRBJ2-7
V gene: TRBV25-1
CDR3 DNA: TGTGCCAGCAGTGAAAGGACTAGCGGGAGATCCTACGAGCAGTACTTC
CDR3 protein: CASSERTSGRSYEQYF

clone size: few
D gene: NA
J gene: TRBJ1-4
V gene: TRBV14
CDR3 DNA: TGTGCCAGCAGCCAAAACTTACAGAGTGAAAAACTGTTTTTT
CDR3 protein: CASSQNLQSEKLFF

clone size: NA
D gene: TRBD1
J gene: TRBJ2-1
V gene: TRBV30
CDR3 DNA: TGTGCCTGGAGTACCCCCCCGGGACAGCCCTACAATGAGCAGTTCTTC
CDR3 protein: CAWSTPPGQPYNEQFF

clone size: NA
D gene: TRBD1
J gene: TRBJ1-1
V gene: TRBV6-6
CDR3 DNA: TGTGCCAGCAGTCCCCCGGGGACAGCTATCCTCACTGAAGCTTTCTTT
CDR3 protein: CASSPPGTAILTEAFF

clone size: NA
D gene: TRBD2
J gene: TRBJ2-1
V gene: TRBV4-1
CDR3 DNA: TGCGCCAGCAGCCAACTAGCGGGAGTGGGAAATGAGCAGTTCTTC
CDR3 protein: CASSQLAGVGNEQFF

clone size: NA
D gene: NA
J gene: TRBJ1-5
V gene: TRBV5-1
CDR3 DNA: TGCGCCAGCAGCCAAATCGGGGGGAGCAATCAGCCCCAGCATTTT
CDR3 protein: CASSQIGGSNQPQHF

clone size: NA
D gene: NA
J gene: TRBJ1-2
V gene: TRBV2
CDR3 DNA: TGTGCCAGCAGTGAAGCGCTTCTGGCAGTCTATGGCTACACCTTC
CDR3 protein: CASSEALLAVYGYTF

clone size: NA
D gene: NA
J gene: TRBJ2-5
V gene: TRBV24-1
CDR3 DNA: TGTGCCACCAGTGCAGATGGAGGGACCCAGTACTTC
CDR3 protein: CATSADGGTQYF

clone size: once
D gene: TRBD2
J gene: TRBJ2-1
V gene: TRBV4-3
CDR3 DNA: TGCGCCAGCAGCCAGGCTGTTACTAGCGGCAGTGGCGATGAGCAGTTCTTC
CDR3 protein: CASSQAVTSGSGDEQFF

clone size: few
D gene: TRBD1
J gene: TRBJ1-3
V gene: TRBV6-5
CDR3 DNA: TGTGCCAGCATTGGGGGGACAGGGACTGGAAACACCATATATTTT
CDR3 protein: CASIGGTGTGNTIYF

clone size: NA
D gene: TRBD1
J gene: TRBJ2-4
V gene: TRBV3-1/TRBV3-2
CDR3 DNA: TGTGCCAGCAGCCCCGGGACAGGGAAAAGGGATTTC
CDR3 protein: CASSPGTGKRDF

clone size: NA
D gene: TRBD1
J gene: TRBJ1-6
V gene: TRBV7-3
CDR3 DNA: TGTGCCAGCAGCCTGGGACAGCATAATTCACCCCTCCACTTT
CDR3 protein: CASSLGQHNSPLHF

clone size: NA
D gene: NA
J gene: TRBJ1-6
V gene: TRBV5-1
CDR3 DNA: TGCGCCAGCAGCTTGGGCCAGGGGAGTTTTACACCCCTCCACTTT
CDR3 protein: CASSLGQGSFTPLHF

clone size: NA
D gene: TRBD1
J gene: TRBJ1-2
V gene: TRBV7-3
CDR3 DNA: TGTGCCAGCAGCTTAGGTCCCGGGACAGGGATGGTTGGCTACACCTTC
CDR3 protein: CASSLGPGTGMVGYTF

clone size: NA
D gene: TRBD1
J gene: TRBJ1-6
V gene: TRBV7-9
CDR3 DNA: TGTGCCAGCAGCTTCACAGGGGGGAATTCACCCCTCCACTTT
CDR3 protein: CASSFTGGNSPLHF

clone size: NA
D gene: TRBD1
J gene: TRBJ1-6
V gene: TRBV10-3
CDR3 DNA: TGTGCCATCAGTGAGACGGGACAGGGCGGGTTTTTT
CDR3 protein: CAISETGQGGFF

clone size: NA
D gene: TRBD1
J gene: TRBJ2-1
V gene: TRBV18
CDR3 DNA: TGTGCCAGCTCATCGGCTGGGACAGACAATGAGCAGTTCTTC
CDR3 protein: CASSSAGTDNEQFF

clone size: once
D gene: TRBD2
J gene: TRBJ2-7
V gene: TRBV27
CDR3 DNA: TGTGCCAGCAGTTTAGCGGGAGGATACTACGAGCAGTACTTC
CDR3 protein: CASSLAGGYYEQYF

clone size: NA
D gene: NA
J gene: TRBJ2-3
V gene: TRBV2
CDR3 DNA: TGTGCCAGCAGTGATCCGACAGATAGCACAGATACGCAGTATTTT
CDR3 protein: CASSDPTDSTDTQYF

clone size: NA
D gene: NA
J gene: TRBJ1-4
V gene: TRBV7-9
CDR3 DNA: TGTGCCAGCAGCTTTCTAGACAGGAATAATGAAAAACTGTTTTTT
CDR3 protein: CASSFLDRNNEKLFF

clone size: NA
D gene: NA
J gene: TRBJ2-5
V gene: TRBV11-3
CDR3 DNA: TGTGCCAGCAGCTTAGACGGCGGCCAAGAGACCCAGTACTTC
CDR3 protein: CASSLDGGQETQYF

clone size: NA
D gene: NA
J gene: TRBJ2-7
V gene: TRBV7-2
CDR3 DNA: TGTGCCAGCAGCTTAGCCACAGCATTAAGCTCCTACGAGCAGTACTTC
CDR3 protein: CASSLATALSSYEQYF

clone size: NA
D gene: NA
J gene: TRBJ1-2
V gene: TRBV5-6
CDR3 DNA: TGTGCCAGCAGCTTGGGTAACTCCTATGGCTACACCTTC
CDR3 protein: CASSLGNSYGYTF

clone size: NA
D gene: TRBD1
J gene: TRBJ1-4
V gene: TRBV28
CDR3 DNA: TGTGCCAGCAGTGCGACCGGGACAGCAACTAATGAAAAACTGTTTTTT
CDR3 protein: CASSATGTATNEKLFF

clone size: NA
D gene: TRBD2
J gene: TRBJ2-1
V gene: TRBV14
CDR3 DNA: TGTGCCAGCAGCCAAAGGGCTAGCGGGGGAATATACAATGAGCAGTTCTTC
CDR3 protein: CASSQRASGGIYNEQFF

clone size: NA
D gene: NA
J gene: TRBJ1-2
V gene: TRBV27
CDR3 DNA: TGTGCCAGCAGTTTTTGGGGGGGCGACTATGGCTACACCTTC
CDR3 protein: CASSFWGGDYGYTF

clone size: NA
D gene: NA
J gene: TRBJ2-2
V gene: TRBV27
CDR3 DNA: TGTGCCAGCAGTTTCTTCAACACCGGGGAGCTGTTTTTT
CDR3 protein: CASSFFNTGELFF

clone size: NA
D gene: NA
J gene: TRBJ1-4
V gene: TRBV5-3
CDR3 DNA: TGTGCCAGAAGCTTGGAGACCGAGGGAGATGAAAAACTGTTTTTT
CDR3 protein: CARSLETEGDEKLFF

clone size: once
D gene: TRBD1
J gene: TRBJ1-4
V gene: TRBV6-4
CDR3 DNA: TGTGCCAGCAGTGACCCGGGGACAGGGGTTCCTAATGAAAAACTGTTTTTT
CDR3 protein: CASSDPGTGVPNEKLFF

clone size: NA
D gene: TRBD1
J gene: TRBJ1-2
V gene: TRBV7-9
CDR3 DNA: TGTGCCAGCACCCGGGACAGATTTAACTATGGCTACACCTTC
CDR3 protein: CASTRDRFNYGYTF

clone size: NA
D gene: NA
J gene: TRBJ1-5
V gene: TRBV9
CDR3 DNA: TGTGCCAGCAGCACGACAAGGGAGAAGGATCAGCCCCAGCATTTT
CDR3 protein: CASSTTREKDQPQHF

clone size: NA
D gene: NA
J gene: TRBJ1-1
V gene: TRBV19
CDR3 DNA: TGTGCCAGTAGTATCCCGGGACAAAGGCACACTGAAGCTTTCTTT
CDR3 protein: CASSIPGQRHTEAFF

clone size: NA
D gene: TRBD1
J gene: TRBJ1-2
V gene: TRBV2
CDR3 DNA: TGTGCCAGCAGTTCCCGGGACAGGGGTGGCTACACCTTC
CDR3 protein: CASSSRDRGGYTF

clone size: few
D gene: NA
J gene: TRBJ1-5
V gene: TRBV3-1/TRBV3-2
CDR3 DNA: TGTGCCAGCAGCCAAGGCAGGGGCGCTTATAGCAATCAGCCCCAGCATTTT
CDR3 protein: CASSQGRGAYSNQPQHF

clone size: NA
D gene: NA
J gene: TRBJ2-7
V gene: TRBV7-2
CDR3 DNA: TGTGCCAGCAGCTCGCCCGGGGAGCAGTACTTC
CDR3 protein: CASSSPGEQYF

clone size: NA
D gene: NA
J gene: TRBJ1-4
V gene: TRBV7-9
CDR3 DNA: TGTGCCAGCAGCTTATCTCGGGGAATTGCAACTAATGAAAAACTGTTTTTT
CDR3 protein: CASSLSRGIATNEKLFF

clone size: NA
D gene: NA
J gene: TRBJ1-2
V gene: TRBV3-1/TRBV3-2
CDR3 DNA: TGTGCCAGCAGCACGCGCGGGAAAAAAGGTGGCTACACCTTC
CDR3 protein: CASSTRGKKGGYTF

clone size: once
D gene: NA
J gene: TRBJ2-2
V gene: TRBV7-2
CDR3 DNA: TGTGCCAGCAGCTTAGTTGCGGGGACCGGGGAGCTGTTTTTT
CDR3 protein: CASSLVAGTGELFF

clone size: once
D gene: NA
J gene: TRBJ2-5
V gene: TRBV4-1
CDR3 DNA: TGCGCCAGCAGCCAAGATGGGGTGGCAGAGGGGACCCAGTACTTC
CDR3 protein: CASSQDGVAEGTQYF

clone size: NA
D gene: TRBD1
J gene: TRBJ2-5
V gene: TRBV12-5
CDR3 DNA: TGTGCTAGTGGTTTGGTAATGGGGGACAGATCGTACCAAGAGACCCAGTACTTC
CDR3 protein: CASGLVMGDRSYQETQYF

clone size: NA
D gene: TRBD1
J gene: TRBJ1-1
V gene: TRBV7-9
CDR3 DNA: TGTGCCAGCAGCTTCAGACAGGGTGTGAGTATGAACACTGAAGCTTTCTTT
CDR3 protein: CASSFRQGVSMNTEAFF

clone size: NA
D gene: NA
J gene: TRBJ1-2
V gene: TRBV2
CDR3 DNA: TGTGCCAGCAGTGTAGGGGCAGGGAACTATGGCTACACCTTC
CDR3 protein: CASSVGAGNYGYTF

clone size: NA
D gene: NA
J gene: TRBJ1-4
V gene: TRBV15
CDR3 DNA: TGTGCCACCAGCCGAGGGATCGGGGGAGGAAGTGAAAAACTGTTTTTT
CDR3 protein: CATSRGIGGGSEKLFF

clone size: once
D gene: TRBD1
J gene: TRBJ1-5
V gene: TRBV19
CDR3 DNA: TGTGCCGCAAGGGGGCTGGGGAATCAGCCCCAGCATTTT
CDR3 protein: CAARGLGNQPQHF

clone size: NA
D gene: TRBD2
J gene: TRBJ2-7
V gene: TRBV7-8
CDR3 DNA: TGTGCCAGCAGCTTGCGCGGGGGGCTCGAGCAGTACTTC
CDR3 protein: CASSLRGGLEQYF

clone size: NA
D gene: TRBD1
J gene: TRBJ1-1
V gene: TRBV11-3
CDR3 DNA: TGTGCCAGCAGCTTAAACAGGGGGAACACTGAAGCTTTCTTT
CDR3 protein: CASSLNRGNTEAFF

clone size: NA
D gene: TRBD1
J gene: TRBJ1-3
V gene: TRBV2
CDR3 DNA: TGTGCCAGCAGTGGGGGACAGGGGTTAATTTCTGGAAACACCATATATTTT
CDR3 protein: CASSGGQGLISGNTIYF

clone size: NA
D gene: NA
J gene: TRBJ2-1
V gene: TRBV4-1
CDR3 DNA: TGCGCCAGCAGCCAAGGGGTAGGAACTAGTATGGATGAGCAGTTCTTC
CDR3 protein: CASSQGVGTSMDEQFF

clone size: NA
D gene: NA
J gene: TRBJ1-6
V gene: TRBV5-1
CDR3 DNA: TGCGCCAGCAGCTTGGACCGCGTTGTCCTCCACTTT
CDR3 protein: CASSLDRVVLHF

clone size: NA
D gene: NA
J gene: TRBJ1-3
V gene: TRBV3-1/TRBV3-2
CDR3 DNA: TGTGCCAGCAGCCAAGGGCCGGGAAACACCATATATTTT
CDR3 protein: CASSQGPGNTIYF

clone size: NA
D gene: NA
J gene: TRBJ1-5
V gene: TRBV19
CDR3 DNA: TGTGCCAGTAGTATCTCGGGGGTCAAACAGCCCCAGCATTTT
CDR3 protein: CASSISGVKQPQHF

clone size: NA
D gene: TRBD1
J gene: TRBJ1-2
V gene: TRBV27
CDR3 DNA: TGTGCCAGCAGTCCCCGGACAGGCGGTCTGAGCGGCTACACCTTC
CDR3 protein: CASSPRTGGLSGYTF